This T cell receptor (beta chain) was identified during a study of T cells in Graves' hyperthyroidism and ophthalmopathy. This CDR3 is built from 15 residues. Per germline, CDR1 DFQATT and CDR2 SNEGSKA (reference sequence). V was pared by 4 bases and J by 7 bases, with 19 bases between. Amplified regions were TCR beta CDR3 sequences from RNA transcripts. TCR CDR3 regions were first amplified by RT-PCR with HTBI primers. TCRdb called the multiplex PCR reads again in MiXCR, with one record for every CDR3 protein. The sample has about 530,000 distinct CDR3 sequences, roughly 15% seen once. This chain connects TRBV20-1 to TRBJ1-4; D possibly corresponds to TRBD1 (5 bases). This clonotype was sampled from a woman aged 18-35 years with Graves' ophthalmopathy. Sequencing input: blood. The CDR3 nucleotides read TGCAGTGCTACCTTGGGGGTCAGGGAAAGTGAAAAACTGTTTTTT. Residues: CSATLGVRESEKLFF.